These 3 T cell receptor beta chains came from one sample sequenced in a study of human T cells and chemical hapten exposure. In TCRdb, the RACE reads were re-called with MiXCR into one record per CDR3 protein. The data hold more than 35,000 distinct CDR3 sequences, with 12% observed a single time. The sample's time point: patch test 3, about 24 weeks after DPC sensitization. Treatment of the sample: therapeutic diphenylcyclopropenone sensitization with weekly scalp DPC. Unfractionated whole blood served as the source for total RNA extraction. The material sequenced was whole blood, taken in connection with sensitization to the hapten diphenylcyclopropenone (DPC). The receptor source for this set is a middle-aged woman with alopecia areata. Some clones in this sample may be carry-over from other donors' samples.

This clonotype was observed at least ten times. The chain is built from TRBV20-1 and TRBJ2-5; TRBD1 aligns across 9 bases. Germline CDR1 is DFQATT and CDR2 is SNEGSKA (reference sequence). This CDR3 has 12 residues. In DNA, the CDR3 is TGCACCCAACAGGGGGCCTTAGAGACCCAGTACTTC. It encodes CTQQGALETQYF.

This clonotype was detected ten times or more. This rearrangement joins TRBV6-1 to TRBJ2-2, with 11 bases that match TRBD2. Germline V gives CDR1 MNHNS, CDR2 SASEGT. The CDR3 is 17 residues long. Unmatched junction bases numbered 5, after V lost 5 bases and J lost 0 bases. The CDR3 spells CASSFGTSGSNTGELFF. CDR3 nucleotide sequence: TGTGCCAGCAGTTTCGGGACTAGCGGTTCGAACACCGGGGAGCTGTTTTTT.

Many counts were recorded for this clonotype. This chain joins TRBV20-1 and TRBJ2-7, with D possibly matching TRBD1 (6 bases). The germline V and J ends were trimmed by 5 bases and 5 bases, with 13 bases remaining between them. Germline-derived CDR1 and CDR2 are DFQATT and SNEGSKA (reference sequence). The CDR3 spans 12 residues. CDR3 loop: CSALGQTDEQYF. For the CDR3, the DNA is TGCAGTGCTCTTGGACAGACCGACGAGCAGTACTTC.